This T cell receptor (beta chain) was found in a study of spatial heterogeneity in lung cancer. Findings and limits, study-wide: Intratumoral expanded alpha and beta TCR counts were found to track tumor mutation counts.

TCRdb re-derived calls from the 5' RACE reads in MiXCR, one entry per CDR3 protein. Of roughly 5,700 distinct CDR3 sequences detected, about 15% appear once; the ten largest clones hold approximately 11%. The CDR3 loop spans 14 amino acids. The germline gives CDR1 LGHNA, CDR2 YSLEER. V lost 5 bases, J lost 15 bases, and 23 bases lay in between. Time point given: sample taken at primary tumor resection. Regarding this clonotype: Its antigen is still unknown.

This material consisted of lung tumor tissue, taken at surgery. V is TRBV4-3 and J is TRBJ2-1; D tentatively fits TRBD1 or TRBD2 (5 bases each). This sequence originates from a male donor with early-stage non-small cell lung cancer. The CDR3 sequence: CASSAREQRGFGFF. The CDR3 coding sequence is TGCGCCAGCAGCGCTAGGGAACAGAGGGGATTTGGGTTCTTC.